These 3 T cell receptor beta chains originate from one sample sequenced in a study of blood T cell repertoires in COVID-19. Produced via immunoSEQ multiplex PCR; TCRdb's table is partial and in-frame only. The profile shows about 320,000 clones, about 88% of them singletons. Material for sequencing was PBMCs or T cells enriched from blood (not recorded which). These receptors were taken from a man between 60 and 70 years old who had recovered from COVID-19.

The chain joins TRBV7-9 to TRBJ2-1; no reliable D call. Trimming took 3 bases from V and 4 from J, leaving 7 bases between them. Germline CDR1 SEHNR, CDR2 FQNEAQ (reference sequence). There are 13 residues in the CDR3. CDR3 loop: CASSFNIYNEQFF. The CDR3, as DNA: TGTGCCAGCAGCTTTAACATTTACAATGAGCAGTTCTTC.

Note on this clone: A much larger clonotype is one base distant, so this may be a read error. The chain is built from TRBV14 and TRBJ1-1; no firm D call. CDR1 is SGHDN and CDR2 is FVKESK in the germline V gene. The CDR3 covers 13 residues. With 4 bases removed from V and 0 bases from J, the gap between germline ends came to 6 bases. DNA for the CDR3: TGTGCCAGCAGCCTAGATATGAACACTGAAGCTTTCTTT. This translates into CASSLDMNTEAFF.

CDR3 DNA sequence: TGCGCCAGCAGTGATGTGCGGGGCAAAGAGACCCAGTACTTC. Encoded protein: CASSDVRGKETQYF. This chain joins TRBV10-1 and TRBJ2-5; possibly TRBD2 for D (6 bases). CDR3 length: 14 residues. Per germline, CDR1 WNHNN and CDR2 SYGVQD (reference sequence). V lost 3 bases, J lost 3 bases, and 11 bases lay in between.